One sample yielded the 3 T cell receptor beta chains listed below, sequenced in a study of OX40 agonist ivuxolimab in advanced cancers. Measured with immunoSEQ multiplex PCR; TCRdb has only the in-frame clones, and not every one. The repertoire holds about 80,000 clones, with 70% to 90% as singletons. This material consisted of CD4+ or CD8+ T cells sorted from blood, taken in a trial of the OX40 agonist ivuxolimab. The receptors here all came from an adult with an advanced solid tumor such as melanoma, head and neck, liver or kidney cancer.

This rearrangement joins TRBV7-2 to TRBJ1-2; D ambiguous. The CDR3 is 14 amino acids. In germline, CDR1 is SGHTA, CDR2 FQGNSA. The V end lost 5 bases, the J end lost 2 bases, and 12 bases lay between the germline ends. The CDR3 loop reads CASSPQTVNYGYTF. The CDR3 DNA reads TGTGCCAGCAGCCCCCAGACGGTGAACTATGGCTACACCTTC.

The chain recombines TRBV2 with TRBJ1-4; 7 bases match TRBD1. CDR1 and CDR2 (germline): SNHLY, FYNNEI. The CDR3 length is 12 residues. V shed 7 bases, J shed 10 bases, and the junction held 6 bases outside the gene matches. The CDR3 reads CASTGGVGKLFF. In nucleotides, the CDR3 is TGTGCCAGCACAGGGGGAGTTGGAAAACTGTTTTTT.

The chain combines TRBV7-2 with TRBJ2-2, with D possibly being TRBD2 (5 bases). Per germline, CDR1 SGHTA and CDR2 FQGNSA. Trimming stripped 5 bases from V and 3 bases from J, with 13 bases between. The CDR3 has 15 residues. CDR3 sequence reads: CASSLGREYTGELFF. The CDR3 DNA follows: TGTGCCAGCAGCCTAGGACGGGAATACACCGGGGAGCTGTTTTTT.